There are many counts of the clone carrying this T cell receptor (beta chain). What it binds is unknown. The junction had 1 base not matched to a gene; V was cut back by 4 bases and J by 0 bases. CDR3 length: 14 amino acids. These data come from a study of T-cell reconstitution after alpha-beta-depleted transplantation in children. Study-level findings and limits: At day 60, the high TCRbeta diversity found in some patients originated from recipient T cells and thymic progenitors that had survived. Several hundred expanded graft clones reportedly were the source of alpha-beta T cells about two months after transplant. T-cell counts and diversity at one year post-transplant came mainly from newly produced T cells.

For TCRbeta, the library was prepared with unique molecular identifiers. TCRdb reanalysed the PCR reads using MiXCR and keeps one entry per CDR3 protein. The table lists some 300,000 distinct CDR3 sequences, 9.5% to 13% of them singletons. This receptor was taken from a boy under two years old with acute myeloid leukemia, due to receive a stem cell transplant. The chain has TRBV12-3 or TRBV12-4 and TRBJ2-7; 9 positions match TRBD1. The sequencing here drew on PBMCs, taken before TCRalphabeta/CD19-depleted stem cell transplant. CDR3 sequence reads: CASSWGQGSYEQYF. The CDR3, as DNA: TGTGCCAGCAGTTGGGGACAGGGCTCCTACGAGCAGTACTTC.